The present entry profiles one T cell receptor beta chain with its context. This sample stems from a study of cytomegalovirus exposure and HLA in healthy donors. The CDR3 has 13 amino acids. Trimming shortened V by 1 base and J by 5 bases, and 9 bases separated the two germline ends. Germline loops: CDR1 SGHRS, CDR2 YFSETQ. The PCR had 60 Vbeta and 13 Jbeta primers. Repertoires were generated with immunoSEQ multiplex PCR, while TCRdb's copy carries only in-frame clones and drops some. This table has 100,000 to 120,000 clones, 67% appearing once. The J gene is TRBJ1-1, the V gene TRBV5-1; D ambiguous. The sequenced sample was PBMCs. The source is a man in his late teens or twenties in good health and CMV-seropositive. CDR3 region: CASSLTTGTEAFF. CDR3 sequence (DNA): TGCGCCAGCAGCTTGACGACTGGTACTGAAGCTTTCTTT.